Listed here are 20 T cell receptor beta chains from one sample, sequenced in a study of blood T cell repertoires in COVID-19. The data were produced by immunoSEQ multiplex PCR, yet TCRdb's version contains in-frame clones alone and is incomplete. Found here are fewer than 300,000 clones, more than 90% of them singletons; the top ten hold just over 2.5%. The sequenced sample was peripheral blood. These receptors all come from a person between 18 and 35 years old with COVID-19, enrolled during active disease.

This sequence joins TRBV7-9 and TRBJ2-7; D is uncertain. CDR3 length: 14 amino acids. V shed 0 bases and J shed 6 bases, with 12 bases lying between them. Germline V CDR1 and CDR2: SEHNR, FQNEAQ (reference sequence). CDR3 DNA: TGTGCCAGCAGCTTAGCCGCCCCCGGTTGCGAGCAGTACTTC. Encoded protein: CASSLAAPGCEQYF.

This sequence joins TRBV2 and TRBJ2-1, with D perhaps matching TRBD1 (5 bases). CDR1 is SNHLY, CDR2 FYNNEI, per germline. V shed 4 bases and J shed 7 bases, with 8 bases lying between them. There are 12 residues in the CDR3. The CDR3 sequence is CASSVQGNEQFF. CDR3 coding DNA: TGTGCCAGCAGTGTCCAGGGTAATGAGCAGTTCTTC.

This chain connects TRBV24-1 to TRBJ2-7; 14 bases are shared with TRBD2. Trimming cost V 9 bases and J 1 base; bases outside gene matches: 7. CDR1 is KGHDR and CDR2 is SFDVKD in the germline V gene. This CDR3 comprises 16 residues. The CDR3 protein is CATAGLAGEGSYEQYF. The CDR3 DNA is TGTGCCACCGCGGGACTAGCGGGAGAGGGTTCCTACGAGCAGTACTTC.

The rearrangement uses TRBV24-1 and TRBJ1-4; D might be TRBD1 (6 bases). CDR3 size: 15 residues. The germline V and J ends were trimmed by 4 bases and 8 bases, with 16 bases remaining between them. Germline V CDR1 and CDR2: KGHDR, SFDVKD. CDR3 residues: CATSDPRGSGEKLFF. The CDR3 nucleotides read TGTGCCACCAGTGACCCCAGGGGAAGTGGGGAAAAACTGTTTTTT.

This clone was detected a few times. The chain joins TRBV3-1 (or the pseudogene TRBV3-2) to TRBJ1-2; D is undetermined. CDR1 is LGHDT, CDR2 YNNKEL, per germline (reference sequence). Deletions cut 1 base from V and 5 bases from J, with 11 bases between. CDR3 length: 14 residues. DNA for the CDR3: TGTGCCAGCAGCCAAGCTGGGGAGGTTTATGGCTACACCTTC. This encodes CASSQAGEVYGYTF.

The chain carries TRBV10-3 and TRBJ1-5; 7 nucleotides align to TRBD1. This CDR3 spans 14 amino acids. CDR1 and CDR2 (germline): ENHRY, SYGVKD. V gave up 4 bases and J gave up 7 bases; unmatched junction bases: 7. The CDR3 reads CAISADRDMQPQHF. The CDR3 region has the DNA TGTGCCATCAGTGCCGACAGGGATATGCAGCCCCAGCATTTT.

This clone appeared once. V and J are TRBV2 and TRBJ2-3; 9 bases map to TRBD1. Germline V gene sequence: CDR1 SNHLY, CDR2 FYNNEI. Losses at the gene ends were 1 base for V and 1 base for J; bases not matched to a gene: 0. The CDR3 has 15 amino acids. The CDR3 DNA is TGTGCCAGCAGTGAAGGGGACAGGGGCACAGATACGCAGTATTTT. This codes for CASSEGDRGTDTQYF.

The gene calls are TRBV6-6 and TRBJ2-3; D not certain. CDR1 and CDR2 (germline): MNHNY, SVGAGI (reference sequence). This CDR3 spans 12 amino acids. Trimming took off 5 bases at V and 3 bases at J, with 6 bases between the two ends. The CDR3, as DNA: TGTGCCAGCAGTAAAGAGACAGATACGCAGTATTTT. The encoded protein is CASSKETDTQYF.

The chain combines TRBV5-8 with TRBJ2-7; 8 nucleotides agree with TRBD1. The trim removed 4 bases at V and 6 bases at J, leaving 9 bases unmatched. This CDR3 is built from 14 residues. Germline CDR1 SGHTS, CDR2 YDEGEE. In DNA, the CDR3 is TGTGCCAGCAGCCTAGGACAGGGATGGGGCGAGCAGTACTTC. Protein product: CASSLGQGWGEQYF.

The rearrangement uses TRBV10-3 and TRBJ2-5, with a possible D match to TRBD1 (6 bases). This CDR3 comprises 17 residues. Germline V gene sequence: CDR1 ENHRY, CDR2 SYGVKD. Trimming took 4 bases from V and 4 from J, leaving 22 bases between them. CDR3 sequence (DNA): TGTGCCATCAGTGGGCGGGCGAGGACAGAGAATAGAGAGACCCAGTACTTC. It encodes CAISGRARTENRETQYF.

This chain joins TRBV21-1 and TRBJ1-5; TRBD1, as called in the table, went unchecked against the DNA. TRBV21-1 is a pseudogene segment. The CDR3 loop spans 15 amino acids. The chain's CDR3 is CASSTNRDRDQPQHF. CDR3 nucleotides: TGTGCCAGCAGCACGAACCGGGACAGGGATCAGCCCCAGCATTTT.

V usage is TRBV6-5 and J usage is TRBJ1-1, with D perhaps matching TRBD1 (6 bases). V was trimmed by 2 bases and J by 4 bases, leaving 11 bases between them. The CDR3 totals 14 residues. Germline values: CDR1 MNHEY, CDR2 SVGAGI. Written as DNA, the CDR3 is TGTGCCAGCAGTTACGGGGCAGGGGCCACTGAAGCTTTCTTT. Protein sequence: CASSYGAGATEAFF.

V and J are TRBV28 and TRBJ2-2; the D is unclear. Germline assignment: CDR1 MDHEN and CDR2 SYDVKM. The CDR3 is 15 residues long. V lost 5 bases, J lost 4 bases, and 14 bases lay in between. Written as DNA, the CDR3 is TGTGCCAGCAGTAGTTCGGGTAGAGGCACCGGGGAGCTGTTTTTT. It translates to CASSSSGRGTGELFF.

The gene calls are TRBV5-8 and TRBJ1-2; a weak D match, TRBD1 (5 bases). The CDR3 length is 12 residues. Germline V lookup: CDR1 SGHTS, CDR2 YDEGEE. Trimming stripped 2 bases from V and 8 bases from J, with 10 bases between. The CDR3 DNA reads as TGTGCCAGCAGCTTTCCTGGGGCCGGCTACACCTTC. Translation: CASSFPGAGYTF.

This clone was seen only once. This chain uses TRBV21-1 with TRBJ1-3; the table's D call of TRBD1 was not tested on the DNA. TRBV21-1 is annotated as a pseudogene. This CDR3 has 17 amino acids. The CDR3 sequence: CASSGQIGTARGNTIYF. The DNA of the CDR3 is TGTGCCAGCAGCGGTCAAATTGGGACAGCGCGCGGAAACACCATATATTTT.

The chain couples TRBV5-6 to TRBJ1-1; 10 bases fit TRBD1. Germline trimming cut 7 bases from V and 3 bases from J; bases unmatched to any gene: 9. The CDR3 extends over 15 amino acids. CDR1 and CDR2 from the germline V gene are SGHDT and YYEEEE. DNA of the CDR3: TGTGCCAGCCGACTGACAGGGGGCTCTGACACTGAAGCTTTCTTT. It codes for CASRLTGGSDTEAFF.

The V and J genes are TRBV5-1 and TRBJ1-2; 9 bases are shared with TRBD1. This CDR3 is 13 amino acids long. CDR1 is SGHRS, CDR2 YFSETQ, per germline. The junction had 3 bases not matched to a gene; V was cut back by 1 base and J by 8 bases. The CDR3 nucleotides read TGCGCCAGCAGCTTGAGACAGGGGGACGGCTACACCTTC. It is translated as CASSLRQGDGYTF.

V gene TRBV28 combines with J gene TRBJ2-6; a weak D match, TRBD1 (5 bases). This CDR3 is 17 amino acids long. The germline CDR1 and CDR2 sequences are MDHEN and SYDVKM. The V end was cut by 3 bases, the J end by 0 bases, with 12 bases between. As DNA, the CDR3 is TGTGCCAGCAGTTTCTGGGGCACCCTCTCTGGGGCCAACGTCCTGACTTTC. This codes for CASSFWGTLSGANVLTF.

This chain connects TRBV19 to TRBJ1-1; D ambiguous. The CDR3 has 11 amino acids. Germline CDR1 and CDR2: LNHDA and SQIVND (reference sequence). V was cut by 7 bases and J by 1 base, with 4 bases left in between. The CDR3 protein is CASTGNTEAFF. CDR3 coding DNA: TGTGCCAGTACCGGGAACACTGAAGCTTTCTTT. The full variable domain, its missing parts supplied by reference TRBV19 and TRBJ1-1, is DGGITQSPKYLFRKEGQNVTLSCEQNLNHDAMYWYRQDPGQGLRLIYYSQIVNDFQKGDIAEGYSVSREKKESFPLTVTSAQKNPTAFYLCASTGNTEAFFGQGTRLTVV.

The chain couples TRBV10-3 to TRBJ2-5; a weak D match, TRBD1 (6 bases). The CDR3 spans 16 residues. In germline, CDR1 is ENHRY, CDR2 SYGVKD. V dropped 0 bases and J dropped 3 bases, with 14 bases sitting between them. Here the CDR3 reads CAISESVIGGEETQYF. CDR3 nucleotide sequence: TGTGCCATCAGTGAGTCTGTTATAGGGGGAGAAGAGACCCAGTACTTC.